The T cell receptor beta chain described here comes from a study of low-dose radiotherapy and immunotherapy resistance in tumors. As for the study in general: Doses delivered to Cohort 2 were 1 Gy per fraction every two weeks, amounting to 13 Gy over 26 weeks.

Time point of the sample: after trial treatment. Stated treatment: LDRT plus nivolumab, ipilimumab, low-dose cyclophosphamide and aspirin (RACIN trial). The length of the CDR3 is 15 residues. V lost 4 bases and J 7 bases, leaving 17 bases between the germline ends. From germline, CDR1 is MGHDK and CDR2 SYGVNS. Both TCRalpha and TCRbeta chains were reverse transcribed with V-gene-specific primers. A roughly 22-cycle PCR with a constant-region primer and V-primer adapter amplified TCRs. TCRdb ran MiXCR on the reads and lists one entry per CDR3 protein. The sample includes fewer than 50,000 distinct CDR3 sequences, about 25% seen only once; the top ten take roughly a tenth.

The V call is TRBV25-1, the J call TRBJ2-1, with D possibly called TRBD1 or TRBD2 (5 bases each). Sequences were derived from PBMCs, sampled after low-dose radiotherapy plus immunotherapy. The clonotype originates from a male donor with prostate cancer. The CDR3 loop is CASSVPSGTENEQFF. Here the CDR3 DNA reads TGTGCCAGCAGTGTGCCGTCCGGGACGGAGAATGAGCAGTTCTTC.